This T cell receptor beta chain was documented in a study of OX40 agonist ivuxolimab in advanced cancers. Broader study findings: There were also nonresponders showing low normalized T-cell clonal expansion.

Only in-frame clones appear in the TCRdb table, and some are missing; sequencing was by immunoSEQ multiplex PCR. In the table there are roughly 90,000 clones, approximately 85% of which are singletons. On this clone: Antigen unknown.

The CDR3 loop spans 12 amino acids. The V and J ends lost 1 base and 9 bases respectively, with 7 bases between them. CDR1 and CDR2 from the germline V gene are SGHAT and FQNNGV. The sequence was obtained from an adult with an advanced solid tumor such as melanoma, head and neck, liver or kidney cancer. The V and J genes are TRBV11-2 and TRBJ2-1; D gene unclear. The source material was CD4+ or CD8+ T cells sorted from blood, sampled in a trial of the OX40 agonist ivuxolimab. For the CDR3, the DNA is TGTGCCAGCAGCTTAGGAACAGTTGAGCAGTTCTTC. It encodes CASSLGTVEQFF.